This TCR beta chain was documented in a study of blood T cell repertoires in COVID-19. Original processing notes: Reference gene primer amplification yielded estimated nucleated cell counts. Repertoires were generated with immunoSEQ multiplex PCR, while TCRdb's copy carries only in-frame clones and drops some. The V and J calls and clone size are taken from that table; D and trimming were inferred from the DNA. The table records around 300,000 clones, roughly 88% of them present only once. The clonotype comes from a man in his thirties or forties who had recovered from COVID-19. Input material: PBMCs or T cells enriched from blood (not recorded which).

CDR3 sequence reads: CASSFGDTQYF. For the CDR3, the DNA is TGTGCCAGCAGCTTCGGGGATACGCAGTATTTT. This rearrangement joins TRBV11-3 to TRBJ2-3; no clear D. From germline, CDR1 is SGHNT and CDR2 YENEEA. Trimming shortened V by 3 bases and J by 6 bases, and 4 bases separated the two germline ends. This CDR3 has 11 residues. The variable domain in full, completed from reference TRBV11-3 and TRBJ2-3, reads EAGVVQSPRYKIIEKKQPVAFWCNPISGHNTLYWYLQNLGQGPELLIRYENEEAVDDSQLPKDRFSAERLKGVDSTLKIQPAELGDSAVYLCASSFGDTQYFGPGTRLTVL.